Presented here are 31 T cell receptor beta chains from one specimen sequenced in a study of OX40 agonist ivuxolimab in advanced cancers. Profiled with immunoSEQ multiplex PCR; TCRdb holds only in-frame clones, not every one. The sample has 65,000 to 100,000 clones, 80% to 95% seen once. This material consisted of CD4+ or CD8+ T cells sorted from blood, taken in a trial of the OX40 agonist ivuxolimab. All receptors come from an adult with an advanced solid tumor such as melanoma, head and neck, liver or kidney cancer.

The DNA for the CDR3 is TGTGCCAGCAGTCATACAGGGATGAACACTGAAGCTTTCTTT. Amino acid sequence: CASSHTGMNTEAFF. This rearrangement joins TRBV28 to TRBJ1-1; a possible D gene is TRBD1 (6 bases). Germline V CDR1 and CDR2: MDHEN, SYDVKM. V lost 5 bases to trimming and J lost 0 bases, with 10 bases between them. The CDR3 has 14 residues.

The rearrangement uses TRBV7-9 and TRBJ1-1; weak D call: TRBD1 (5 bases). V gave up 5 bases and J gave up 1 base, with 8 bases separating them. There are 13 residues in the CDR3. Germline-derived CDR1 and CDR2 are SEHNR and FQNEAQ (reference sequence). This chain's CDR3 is CASSAQANTEAFF. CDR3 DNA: TGTGCCAGCAGCGCACAGGCGAACACTGAAGCTTTCTTT.

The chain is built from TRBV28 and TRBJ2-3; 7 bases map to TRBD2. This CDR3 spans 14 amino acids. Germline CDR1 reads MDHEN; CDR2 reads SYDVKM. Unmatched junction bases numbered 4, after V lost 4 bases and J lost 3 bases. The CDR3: CASSWGTITDTQYF. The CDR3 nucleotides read TGTGCCAGCAGTTGGGGGACTATAACAGATACGCAGTATTTT.

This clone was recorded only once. The DNA for the CDR3 is TGCGCCAGCAGCTTGGCCCTAGCGGAAGAGACCCAGTACTTC. Its protein product is CASSLALAEETQYF. The chain recombines TRBV5-1 with TRBJ2-5; 7 bases are shared with TRBD2. V lost 0 bases to trimming and J lost 3 bases; unmatched junction nucleotides: 2. Germline V lookup: CDR1 SGHRS, CDR2 YFSETQ. The length of the CDR3 is 14 residues. The full variable domain, completed using reference TRBV5-1 and TRBJ2-5, is KAGVTQTPRYLIKTRGQQVTLSCSPISGHRSVSWYQQTPGQGLQFLFEYFSETQRNKGNFPGRFSGRQFSNSRSEMNVSTLELGDSALYLCASSLALAEETQYFGPGTRLLVL.

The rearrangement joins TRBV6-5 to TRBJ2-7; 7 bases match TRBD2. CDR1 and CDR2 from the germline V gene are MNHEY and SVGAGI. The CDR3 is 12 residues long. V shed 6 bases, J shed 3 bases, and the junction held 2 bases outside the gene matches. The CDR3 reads CASSPSGYEQYF. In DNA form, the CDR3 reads TGTGCCAGCAGCCCTAGCGGCTACGAGCAGTACTTC.

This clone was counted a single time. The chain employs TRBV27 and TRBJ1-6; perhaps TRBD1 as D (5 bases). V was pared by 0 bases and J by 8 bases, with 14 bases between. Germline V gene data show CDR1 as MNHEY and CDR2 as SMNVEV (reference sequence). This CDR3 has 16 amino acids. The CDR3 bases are TGTGCCAGCAGTTTATCGACGGCCAGGGTGTATTCACCCCTCCACTTT. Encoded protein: CASSLSTARVYSPLHF.

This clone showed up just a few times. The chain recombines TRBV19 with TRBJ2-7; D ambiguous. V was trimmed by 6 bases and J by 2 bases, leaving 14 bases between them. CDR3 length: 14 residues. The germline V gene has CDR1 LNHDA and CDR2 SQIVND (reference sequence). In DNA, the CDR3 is TGTGCCAGTAGCCCAGCCGGCGGAGCCTACGAGCAGTACTTC. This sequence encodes CASSPAGGAYEQYF.

The CDR3 protein is CASTTRSWSPLHF. The CDR3 DNA reads as TGTGCCAGCACTACGAGGTCCTGGTCACCCCTCCACTTT. The gene calls are TRBV2 and TRBJ1-6; no definite D call. Trimming took off 7 bases at V and 10 bases at J, with 14 bases between the two ends. In germline, CDR1 is SNHLY, CDR2 FYNNEI. This CDR3 region has 13 residues.

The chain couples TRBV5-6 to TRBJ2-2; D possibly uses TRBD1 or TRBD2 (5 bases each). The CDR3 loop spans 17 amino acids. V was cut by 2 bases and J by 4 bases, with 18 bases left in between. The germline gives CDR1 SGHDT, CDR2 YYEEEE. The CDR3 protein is CASSFQGWEMFTGELFF. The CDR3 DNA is TGTGCCAGCAGCTTTCAGGGCTGGGAGATGTTCACCGGGGAGCTGTTTTTT. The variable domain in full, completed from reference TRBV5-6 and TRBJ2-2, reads DAGVTQSPTHLIKTRGQQVTLRCSPKSGHDTVSWYQQALGQGPQFIFQYYEEEERQRGNFPDRFSGHQFPNYSSELNVNALLLGDSALYLCASSFQGWEMFTGELFFGEGSRLTVL.

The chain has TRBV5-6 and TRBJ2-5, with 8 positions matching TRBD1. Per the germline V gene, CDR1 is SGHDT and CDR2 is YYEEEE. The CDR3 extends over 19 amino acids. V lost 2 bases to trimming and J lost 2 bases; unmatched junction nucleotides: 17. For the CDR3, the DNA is TGTGCCAGCAGCTTAACTCACCTTCAGGGGGCGGAAAGACAAGAGACCCAGTACTTC. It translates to CASSLTHLQGAERQETQYF.

CDR3 coding DNA: TGTGCCAGCTCACGGGCCTGGACAGCAGATCAGCCCCAGCATTTT. Its translation is CASSRAWTADQPQHF. The rearrangement links TRBV18 to TRBJ1-5; the D gene is possibly TRBD1 (6 bases). This CDR3 is 15 amino acids long. The V gene's germline CDR1 is KGHSH and CDR2 LQKENI. V lost 4 bases and J lost 5, with 15 bases in between. Complete variable domain (other parts from reference TRBV18 and TRBJ1-5): NAGVMQNPRHLVRRRGQEARLRCSPMKGHSHVYWYRQLPEEGLKFMVYLQKENIIDESGMPKERFSAEFPKEGPSILRIQQVVRGDSAAYFCASSRAWTADQPQHFGDGTRLSIL.

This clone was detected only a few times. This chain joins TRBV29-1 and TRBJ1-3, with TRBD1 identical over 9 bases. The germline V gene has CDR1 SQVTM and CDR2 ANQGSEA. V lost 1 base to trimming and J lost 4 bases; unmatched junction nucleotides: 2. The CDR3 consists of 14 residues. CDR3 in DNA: TGCAGCGTTGAAGCGGGGACAGGGGGAAACACCATATATTTT. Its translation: CSVEAGTGGNTIYF.

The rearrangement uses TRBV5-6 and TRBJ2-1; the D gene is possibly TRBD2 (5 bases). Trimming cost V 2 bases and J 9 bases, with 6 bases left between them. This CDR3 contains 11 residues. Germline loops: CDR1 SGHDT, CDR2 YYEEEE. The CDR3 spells CASSLEGEQFF. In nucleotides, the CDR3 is TGTGCCAGCAGCTTAGAGGGTGAGCAGTTCTTC. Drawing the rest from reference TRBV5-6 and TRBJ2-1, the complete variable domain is DAGVTQSPTHLIKTRGQQVTLRCSPKSGHDTVSWYQQALGQGPQFIFQYYEEEERQRGNFPDRFSGHQFPNYSSELNVNALLLGDSALYLCASSLEGEQFFGPGTRLTVL.

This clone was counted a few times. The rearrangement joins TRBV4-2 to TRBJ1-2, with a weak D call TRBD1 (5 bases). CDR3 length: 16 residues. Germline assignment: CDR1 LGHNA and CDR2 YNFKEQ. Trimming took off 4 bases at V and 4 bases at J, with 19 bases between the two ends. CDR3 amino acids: CASSREGGATSYGYTF. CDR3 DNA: TGTGCCAGCAGCCGGGAGGGAGGGGCCACATCCTATGGCTACACCTTC.

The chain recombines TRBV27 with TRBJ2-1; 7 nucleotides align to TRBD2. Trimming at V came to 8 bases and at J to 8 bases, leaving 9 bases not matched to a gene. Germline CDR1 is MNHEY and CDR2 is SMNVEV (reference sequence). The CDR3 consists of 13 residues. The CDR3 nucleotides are TGTGCCAGCGGTGTGGGACTATCCCATGAGCAGTTCTTC. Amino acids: CASGVGLSHEQFF.

CDR3 sequence: CASSLVFTNTGELFF. The CDR3 region has the DNA TGTGCCAGCAGCTTAGTTTTCACCAACACCGGGGAGCTGTTTTTT. The V call is TRBV7-2, the J call TRBJ2-2; D is undetermined. The CDR3 has 15 residues. CDR1 is SGHTA and CDR2 is FQGNSA in the germline V gene. V was cut by 1 base and J by 2 bases, with 8 bases left in between.

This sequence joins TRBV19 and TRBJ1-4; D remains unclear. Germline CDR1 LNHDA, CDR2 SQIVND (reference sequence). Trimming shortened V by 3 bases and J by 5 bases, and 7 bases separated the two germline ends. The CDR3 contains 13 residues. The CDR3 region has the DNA TGTGCCAGTAGTATTTTGATGAATGAAAAACTGTTTTTT. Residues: CASSILMNEKLFF.

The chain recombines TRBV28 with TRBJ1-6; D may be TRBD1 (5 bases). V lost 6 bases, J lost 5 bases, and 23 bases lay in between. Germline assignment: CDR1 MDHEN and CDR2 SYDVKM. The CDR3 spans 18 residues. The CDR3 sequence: CASSPHPGRVGDNSPLHF. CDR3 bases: TGTGCCAGCAGCCCGCACCCAGGGCGAGTGGGAGATAATTCACCCCTCCACTTT.

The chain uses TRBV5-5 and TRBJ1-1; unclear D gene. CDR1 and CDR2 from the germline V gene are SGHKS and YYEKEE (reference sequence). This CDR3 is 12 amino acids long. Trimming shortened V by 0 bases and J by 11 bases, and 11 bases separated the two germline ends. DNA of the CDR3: TGTGCCAGCAGCTTGGTTCCGGGCCCGGCTTTCTTT. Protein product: CASSLVPGPAFF.

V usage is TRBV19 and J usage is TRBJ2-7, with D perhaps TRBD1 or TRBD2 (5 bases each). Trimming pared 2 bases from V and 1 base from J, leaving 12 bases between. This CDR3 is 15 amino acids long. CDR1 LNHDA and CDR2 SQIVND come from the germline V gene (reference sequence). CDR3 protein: CASSIIGANSYEQYF. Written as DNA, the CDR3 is TGTGCCAGTAGTATAATCGGGGCCAATTCCTACGAGCAGTACTTC.

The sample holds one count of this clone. CDR3 coding DNA: TGTGCCAGCCATGTTAACCTGAACACTGAAGCTTTCTTT. Amino acids: CASHVNLNTEAFF. V usage is TRBV2 and J usage is TRBJ1-1; D uncertain. The CDR3 contains 13 residues. Germline values: CDR1 SNHLY, CDR2 FYNNEI. V dropped 8 bases and J dropped 0 bases, with 10 bases sitting between them.

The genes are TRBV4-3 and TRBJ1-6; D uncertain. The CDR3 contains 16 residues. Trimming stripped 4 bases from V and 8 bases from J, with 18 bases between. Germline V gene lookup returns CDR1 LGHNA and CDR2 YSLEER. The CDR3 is CASSPPLGGSYSPLHF. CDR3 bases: TGCGCCAGCAGCCCGCCCCTGGGAGGCAGTTATTCACCCCTCCACTTT.

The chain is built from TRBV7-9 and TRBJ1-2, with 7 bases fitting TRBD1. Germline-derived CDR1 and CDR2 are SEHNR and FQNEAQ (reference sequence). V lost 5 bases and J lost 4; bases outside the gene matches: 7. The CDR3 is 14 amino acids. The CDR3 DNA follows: TGTGCCAGCAGCAACCCGGGACAGAGCTATGGCTACACCTTC. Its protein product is CASSNPGQSYGYTF.

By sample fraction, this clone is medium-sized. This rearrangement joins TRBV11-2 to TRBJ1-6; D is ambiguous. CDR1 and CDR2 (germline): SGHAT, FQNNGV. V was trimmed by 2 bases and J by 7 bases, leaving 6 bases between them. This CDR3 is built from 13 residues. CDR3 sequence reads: CASSLNSNSPLHF. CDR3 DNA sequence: TGTGCCAGCAGCTTAAATTCCAATTCACCCCTCCACTTT.

This CDR3 is CASSSAGGPLTNEQFF. CDR3 nucleotide sequence: TGTGCCAGTAGTTCAGCGGGGGGGCCATTGACGAATGAGCAGTTCTTC. V and J are TRBV19 and TRBJ2-1; 10 positions agree with TRBD2. CDR3 length: 16 residues. Germline V gene sequence: CDR1 LNHDA, CDR2 SQIVND (reference sequence). Trimming removed 5 bases from V and 7 bases from J; junction bases left unmatched: 11. Looking up the rest from reference TRBV19 and TRBJ2-1 gives the full variable domain: DGGITQSPKYLFRKEGQNVTLSCEQNLNHDAMYWYRQDPGQGLRLIYYSQIVNDFQKGDIAEGYSVSREKKESFPLTVTSAQKNPTAFYLCASSSAGGPLTNEQFFGPGTRLTVL.

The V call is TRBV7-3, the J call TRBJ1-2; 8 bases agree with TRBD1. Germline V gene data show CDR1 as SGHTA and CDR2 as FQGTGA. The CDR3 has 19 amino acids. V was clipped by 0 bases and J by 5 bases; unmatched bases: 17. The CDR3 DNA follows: TGTGCCAGCAGCTTAACACCTTCAATCTCCCGGGACAGGAATTATGGCTACACCTTC. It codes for CASSLTPSISRDRNYGYTF.

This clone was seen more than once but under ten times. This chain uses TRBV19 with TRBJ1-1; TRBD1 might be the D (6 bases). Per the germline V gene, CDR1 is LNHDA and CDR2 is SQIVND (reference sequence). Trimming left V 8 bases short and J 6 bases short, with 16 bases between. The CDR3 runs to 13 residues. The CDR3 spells CASFRGGGAEAFF. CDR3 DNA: TGTGCCAGTTTTAGGGGGGGTGGTGCTGAAGCTTTCTTT.

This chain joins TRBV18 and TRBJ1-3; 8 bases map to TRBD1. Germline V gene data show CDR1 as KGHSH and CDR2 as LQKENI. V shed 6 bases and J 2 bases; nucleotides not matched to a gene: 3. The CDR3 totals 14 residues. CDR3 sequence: CASSRDRTGNTIYF. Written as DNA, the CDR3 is TGTGCCAGCTCCAGGGACAGGACTGGAAACACCATATATTTT.

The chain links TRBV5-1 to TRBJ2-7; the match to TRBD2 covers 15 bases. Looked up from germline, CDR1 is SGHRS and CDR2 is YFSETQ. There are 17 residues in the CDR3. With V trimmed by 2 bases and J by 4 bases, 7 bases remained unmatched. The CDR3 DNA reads TGCGCCAGCAGCTTACAACCGGGACTAGCGGGGGGATACGAGCAGTACTTC. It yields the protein CASSLQPGLAGGYEQYF.

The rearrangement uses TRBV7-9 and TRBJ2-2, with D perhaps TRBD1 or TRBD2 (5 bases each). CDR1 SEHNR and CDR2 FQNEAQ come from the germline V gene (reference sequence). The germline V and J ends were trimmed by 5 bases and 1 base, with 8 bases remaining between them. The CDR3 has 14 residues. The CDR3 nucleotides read TGTGCCAGCAGCGGGGACCTGAACACCGGGGAGCTGTTTTTT. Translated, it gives CASSGDLNTGELFF.

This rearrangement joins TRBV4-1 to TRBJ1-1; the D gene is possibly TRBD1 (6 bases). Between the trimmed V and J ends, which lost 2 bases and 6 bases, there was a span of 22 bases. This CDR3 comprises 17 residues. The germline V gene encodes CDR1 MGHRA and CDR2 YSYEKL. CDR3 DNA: TGCGCCAGCAGCCAAAAGCCATTACAGGGCCCCAGGGCTGAAGCTTTCTTT. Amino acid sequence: CASSQKPLQGPRAEAFF.